The sequence of this TCR beta chain was determined in a study of identical twins. This clonotype was picked up a small number of times. Germline CDR1 and CDR2: DFQATT and SNEGSKA (reference sequence). The length of the CDR3 is 16 residues. V lost 1 base and J lost 2; bases outside the gene matches: 4. Template switching, a step in the protocol, added a universal primer site, and cDNA carried unique molecular identifiers. In TCRdb, the 5' RACE reads were re-called with MiXCR into one record per CDR3 protein. The table has fewer than 900,000 distinct CDR3 sequences, around 20% seen once. These data were likewise used in another study, on T cells expressing NK-cell markers.

Sequencing was performed on PBMCs. This rearrangement joins TRBV20-1 to TRBJ2-5, with 13 nucleotides matching TRBD2. The origin of this receptor is a woman younger than 35 in good health. CDR3 nucleotide sequence: TGCAGTGCTAGAGCGGGACTAGCGGGACGTCAAGAGACCCAGTACTTC. Translated: CSARAGLAGRQETQYF.